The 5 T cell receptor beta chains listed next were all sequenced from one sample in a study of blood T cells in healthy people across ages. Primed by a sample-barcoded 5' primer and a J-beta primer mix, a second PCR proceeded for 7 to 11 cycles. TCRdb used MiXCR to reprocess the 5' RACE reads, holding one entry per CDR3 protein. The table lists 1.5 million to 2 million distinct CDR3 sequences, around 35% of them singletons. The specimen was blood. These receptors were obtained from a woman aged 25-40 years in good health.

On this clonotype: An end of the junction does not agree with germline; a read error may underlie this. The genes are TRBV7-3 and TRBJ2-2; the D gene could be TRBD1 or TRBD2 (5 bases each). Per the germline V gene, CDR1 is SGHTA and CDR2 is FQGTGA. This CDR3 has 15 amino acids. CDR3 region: CASTTGTRNTGELFF. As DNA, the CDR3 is TGTGCCAGTACCACCGGGACCAGAAACACGGGGGAGCTGTTTTTT.

The CDR3: CSVIGFGNDQPQHF. CDR3 sequence (DNA): TGCAGCGTTATCGGGTTCGGCAATGATCAGCCCCAGCATTTT. V and J are TRBV29-1 and TRBJ1-5; D is unclear. Germline V lookup: CDR1 SQVTM, CDR2 ANQGSEA. The CDR3 sequence is 14 residues long. Trimming cost V 5 bases and J 5 bases, with 16 bases left between them.

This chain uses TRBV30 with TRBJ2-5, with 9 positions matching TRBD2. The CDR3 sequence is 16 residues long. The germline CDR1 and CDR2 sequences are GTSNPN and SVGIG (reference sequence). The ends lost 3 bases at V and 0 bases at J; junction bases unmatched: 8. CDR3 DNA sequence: TGTGCCTGGAGGCCCGCGGGAGGGGGGTACCAAGAGACCCAGTACTTC. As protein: CAWRPAGGGYQETQYF.

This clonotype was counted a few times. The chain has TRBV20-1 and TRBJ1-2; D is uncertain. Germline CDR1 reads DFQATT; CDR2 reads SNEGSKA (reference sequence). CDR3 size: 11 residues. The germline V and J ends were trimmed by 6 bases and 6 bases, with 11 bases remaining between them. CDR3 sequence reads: CSADRVDGYTF. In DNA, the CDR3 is TGCAGTGCCGATCGGGTCGATGGCTACACCTTC.

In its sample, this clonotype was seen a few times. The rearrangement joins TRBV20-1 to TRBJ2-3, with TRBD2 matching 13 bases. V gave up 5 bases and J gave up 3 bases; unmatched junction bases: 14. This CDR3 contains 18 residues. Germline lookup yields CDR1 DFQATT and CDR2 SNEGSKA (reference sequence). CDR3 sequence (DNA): TGCAGTGCTCCATGGACTAGCGGGAGAGATCGCGGGACAGATACGCAGTATTTT. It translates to CSAPWTSGRDRGTDTQYF.